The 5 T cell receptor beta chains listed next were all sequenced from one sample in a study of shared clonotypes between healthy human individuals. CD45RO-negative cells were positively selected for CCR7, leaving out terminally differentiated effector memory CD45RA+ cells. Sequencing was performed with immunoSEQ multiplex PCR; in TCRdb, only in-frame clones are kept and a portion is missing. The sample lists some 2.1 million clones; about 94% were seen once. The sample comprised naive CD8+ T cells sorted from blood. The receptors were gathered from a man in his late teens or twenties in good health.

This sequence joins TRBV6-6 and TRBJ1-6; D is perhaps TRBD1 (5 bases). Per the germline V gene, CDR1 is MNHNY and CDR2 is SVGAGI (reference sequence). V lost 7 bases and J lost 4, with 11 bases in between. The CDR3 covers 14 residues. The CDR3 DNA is TGTGCCAGCACCGCAGGGAAATATAATTCACCCCTCCACTTT. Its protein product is CASTAGKYNSPLHF.

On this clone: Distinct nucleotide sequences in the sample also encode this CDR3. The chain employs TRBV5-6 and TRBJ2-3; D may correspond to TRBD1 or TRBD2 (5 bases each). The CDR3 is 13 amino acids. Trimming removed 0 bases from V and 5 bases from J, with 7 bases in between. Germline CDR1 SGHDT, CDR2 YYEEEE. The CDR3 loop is CASSLGGEDTQYF. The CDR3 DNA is TGTGCCAGCAGCTTGGGAGGGGAAGATACGCAGTATTTT.

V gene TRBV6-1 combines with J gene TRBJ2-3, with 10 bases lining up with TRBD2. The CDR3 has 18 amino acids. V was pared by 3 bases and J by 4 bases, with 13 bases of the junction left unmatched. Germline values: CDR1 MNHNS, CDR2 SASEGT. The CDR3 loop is CASSDSPGLAGVSDTQYF. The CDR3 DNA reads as TGTGCCAGCAGTGACAGCCCCGGGCTAGCGGGAGTCTCAGATACGCAGTATTTT.

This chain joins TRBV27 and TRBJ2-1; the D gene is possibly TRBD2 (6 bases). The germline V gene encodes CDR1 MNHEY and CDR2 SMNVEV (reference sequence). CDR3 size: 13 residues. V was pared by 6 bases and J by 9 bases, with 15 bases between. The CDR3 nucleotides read TGTGCCAGCAGCCCGAACGGGGGTGGTGAGCAGTTCTTC. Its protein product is CASSPNGGGEQFF.

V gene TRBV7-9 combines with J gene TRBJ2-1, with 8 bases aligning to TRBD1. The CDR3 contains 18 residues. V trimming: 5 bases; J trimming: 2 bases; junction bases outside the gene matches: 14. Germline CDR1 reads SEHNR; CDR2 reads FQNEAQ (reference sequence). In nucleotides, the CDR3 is TGTGCCAGCAGCCCAAGGCTCCTGGACAGGGTAGCCTACAATGAGCAGTTCTTC. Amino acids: CASSPRLLDRVAYNEQFF.